The present T cell receptor beta chain was sequenced within a study of T cell responses to AZD1222 COVID-19 vaccine. Study findings and constraints: Epitopes outside B.1.351 and B.1.1.7 mutated regions reportedly drew nearly half of spike TCRs. There were mostly white British donors and more females than males, and clonal diversity was possibly underestimated. Two AZD1222 doses significantly raised spike-specific TCR breadth and depth over controls.

As to this clone: Its antigen is as yet unknown.

The CDR3 runs 18 residues. The V gene lost 0 bases and the J gene lost 0 bases, with 12 bases spanning the gap. Germline V CDR1 and CDR2: LGHNA, YNFKEQ. The data were produced by immunoSEQ multiplex PCR, yet TCRdb's version contains in-frame clones alone and is incomplete. Among under 130,000 clones listed, about 88% were seen once. Here the sequenced sample was peripheral blood, taken on day 0 of AZD1222 vaccination. This rearrangement joins TRBV4-2 to TRBJ1-6; D not certain. The source is an adult in good health. The CDR3 reads CASSQEEGSSSYNSPLHF. The DNA of the CDR3 is TGTGCCAGCAGCCAAGAGGAGGGATCGAGCTCCTATAATTCACCCCTCCACTTT.